The present T cell receptor beta chain was sequenced within a study of somatic mutations in cytotoxic T cells in rheumatoid arthritis. Study observations and caveats: Within the rheumatoid arthritis patients, CD8+ clonality went up as age increased (Spearman r of about 0.52). The same was not true of the healthy controls.

This CDR3 contains 16 residues. The V gene end was trimmed by 6 bases and the J gene end by 2 bases; junction bases not matched to a gene: 8. In germline, CDR1 is SGDLS, CDR2 YYNGEE. As to this clone: Its specificity is not known.

Here immunoSEQ multiplex PCR was the method, and the copy in TCRdb shows in-frame clones only, minus some. The top ten hold just under 8.5% of the sample, which has some 30,000 clones, about 81% seen once. The rearrangement links TRBV9 to TRBJ2-4, with 10 bases fitting TRBD1. This TCR was sampled from an adult with rheumatoid arthritis. Sequences were obtained from CD8+ T cells sorted from blood. CDR3 nucleotides: TGTGCCAGCACCCGGGGGACAGGGGTCTCCAAAAACATTCAGTACTTC. It translates to CASTRGTGVSKNIQYF.